This record looks at one T cell receptor (beta chain) sequence and its context. The CDR3 spans 13 residues. The V gene's germline CDR1 is MGHDK and CDR2 SYGVNS. V lost 8 bases to trimming and J lost 5 bases, with 13 bases between them. The data belong to a study of blood T cell repertoires in COVID-19. Study background: COVID-19 samples collected from the United States, Italy and Spain covered acute and convalescent phases. Sample material is recorded as cDNA or gDNA derived from T cells, B-cell-depleted T cells, or PBMCs.

As processed by the authors: For nucleated cells, counts were estimated from reference gene primer amplification. Sequencing used immunoSEQ multiplex PCR; TCRdb keeps in-frame clones, though not all of them. That table supplies the V and J calls and clone size; D and trimming were determined from the DNA. The data show about 310,000 clones, with around 87% seen just once and approximately 7.8% held by the top ten. The rearrangement links TRBV25-1 to TRBJ1-5; tentatively, D is TRBD1 (5 bases). The receptor was derived from a woman in her fifties or sixties who had recovered from COVID-19. Sequencing used peripheral blood. As DNA, the CDR3 is TGTGCCAGCGACCGGGGGAGGGATCAGCCCCAGCATTTT. Translation: CASDRGRDQPQHF.